The next 30 T cell receptor beta chains were all read from a single sample in a study of blood T cell repertoires in COVID-19. The repertoire was sequenced with immunoSEQ multiplex PCR; TCRdb's copy has only in-frame clones and lacks some. The sample records approximately 260,000 clones, about 87% being singletons. Sequencing was performed on PBMCs or T cells enriched from blood (not recorded which). The receptors stem from a woman aged 35 to 49 with acute COVID-19.

Concerning this clone: An end of the junction does not agree with germline; a read error may underlie this. The chain links TRBV5-1 to TRBJ1-4; TRBD1 agrees at 8 bases. CDR1 SGHRS and CDR2 YFSETQ come from the germline V gene. The CDR3 extends over 15 amino acids. DNA for the CDR3: TGCGCCAGCAGCATGGGACAGGAATATAATGACAAACTGTTTTTT. Protein product: CASSMGQEYNDKLFF. The whole variable domain, filled in from reference TRBV5-1 and TRBJ1-4, reads KAGVTQTPRYLIKTRGQQVTLSCSPISGHRSVSWYQQTPGQGLQFLFEYFSETQRNKGNFPGRFSGRQFSNSRSEMNVSTLELGDSALYLCASSMGQEYNDKLFFGSGTQLSVL.

The gene calls are TRBV9 and TRBJ2-1, with 11 bases that match TRBD2. J was trimmed by 7 bases and V by 0 bases; bases with no gene match: 0. The CDR3 consists of 14 residues. Germline V gene data show CDR1 as SGDLS and CDR2 as YYNGEE. The CDR3: CASSVASGGNEQFF. The CDR3 DNA follows: TGTGCCAGCAGCGTAGCTAGCGGGGGGAATGAGCAGTTCTTC.

This chain joins TRBV29-1 and TRBJ1-2; TRBD1 aligns across 8 bases. This CDR3 is built from 13 residues. Per germline, CDR1 SQVTM and CDR2 ANQGSEA. V was pared by 7 bases and J by 8 bases, with 12 bases of the junction left unmatched. For the CDR3, the DNA is TGCAGCGCCCTCGGACAGGGAGGTAACGGCTACACCTTC. This sequence encodes CSALGQGGNGYTF.

The chain employs TRBV28 and TRBJ1-5; 11 positions agree with TRBD1. J gave up 6 bases and V 6 bases, and 7 bases lay outside the gene matches. Germline values: CDR1 MDHEN, CDR2 SYDVKM. The CDR3 length is 15 residues. DNA of the CDR3: TGTGCCAGCAGCTCCTATGGACAGGGGGCTCAGCCCCAGCATTTT. Its protein is CASSSYGQGAQPQHF.

The chain recombines TRBV7-9 with TRBJ1-4, with 8 bases lining up with TRBD1. The CDR3 totals 17 residues. CDR1 SEHNR and CDR2 FQNEAQ come from the germline V gene (reference sequence). The J segment lost 0 bases and the V segment lost 2 bases, leaving 5 bases of the junction unmatched. The CDR3 spells CASSLIWDRSTNEKLFF. CDR3 sequence (DNA): TGTGCCAGCAGCTTAATATGGGACAGGTCAACTAATGAAAAACTGTTTTTT. Full variable domain (rest looked up from reference TRBV7-9 and TRBJ1-4): DTGVSQNPRHKITKRGQNVTFRCDPISEHNRLYWYRQTLGQGPEFLTYFQNEAQLEKSRLLSDRFSAERPKGSFSTLEIQRTEQGDSAMYLCASSLIWDRSTNEKLFFGSGTQLSVL.

A single count supports this clone. The rearrangement joins TRBV6-2 or TRBV6-3 to TRBJ2-1; D is unclear. V was cut by 0 bases and J by 0 bases, with 9 bases left in between. From germline, CDR1 is MNHEY and CDR2 SVGEGT. The CDR3 consists of 16 residues. This chain's CDR3 is CASSYSSASSYNEQFF. CDR3 nucleotide sequence: TGTGCCAGCAGTTACTCAAGCGCGAGCTCCTACAATGAGCAGTTCTTC.

V usage is TRBV2 and J usage is TRBJ1-6; 7 positions agree with TRBD1. Looked up from germline, CDR1 is SNHLY and CDR2 is FYNNEI. V dropped 6 bases and J dropped 0; count of bases not matched to a gene: 2. The CDR3 is made up of 15 amino acids. The chain's CDR3 is CASRRDSSYNSPLHF. The CDR3 nucleotides are TGTGCCAGCAGGAGGGACAGCTCCTATAATTCACCCCTCCACTTT. The full variable domain, completed using reference TRBV2 and TRBJ1-6, is EPEVTQTPSHQVTQMGQEVILRCVPISNHLYFYWYRQILGQKVEFLVSFYNNEISEKSEIFDDQFSVERPDGSNFTLKIRSTKLEDSAMYFCASRRDSSYNSPLHFGNGTRLTVT.

The chain is built from TRBV28 and TRBJ2-7; TRBD2 matches 7 bases. The CDR3 loop spans 12 amino acids. Germline CDR1 is MDHEN and CDR2 is SYDVKM. V lost 5 bases and J lost 2; bases outside the gene matches: 0. CDR3 sequence: CASSGGAYEQYF. In nucleotides, the CDR3 is TGTGCCAGCAGTGGGGGGGCCTACGAGCAGTACTTC.

The chain combines TRBV25-1 with TRBJ2-3; 10 nucleotides line up with TRBD2. CDR1 MGHDK and CDR2 SYGVNS come from the germline V gene. The CDR3 contains 16 residues. V lost 2 bases and J lost 6; bases outside the gene matches: 8. CDR3 nucleotide sequence: TGTGCCAGCAGTGAACTAGCGGGAGAGTCGGGGGATACGCAGTATTTT. Protein sequence: CASSELAGESGDTQYF. Supplemented by reference TRBV25-1 and TRBJ2-3, the full variable domain reads EADIYQTPRYLVIGTGKKITLECSQTMGHDKMYWYQQDPGMELHLIHYSYGVNSTEKGDLSSESTVSRIRTEHFPLTLESARPSHTSQYLCASSELAGESGDTQYFGPGTRLTVL.

The rearrangement uses TRBV27 and TRBJ1-4; TRBD1 aligns across 9 bases. Germline V gene sequence: CDR1 MNHEY, CDR2 SMNVEV (reference sequence). There are 14 residues in the CDR3. After removal of 6 bases from V and 6 bases from J, the junction contained 5 bases not matched to a gene. The DNA of the CDR3 is TGTGCCAGCAGCCTACAGGGGGCGGATGAAAAACTGTTTTTT. Its translation is CASSLQGADEKLFF.

This clone has only one observation. The gene calls are TRBV28 and TRBJ2-3, with D maybe TRBD2 (6 bases). Between the trimmed V and J ends, which lost 5 bases and 0 bases, there was a span of 18 bases. CDR1 and CDR2 (germline): MDHEN, SYDVKM. CDR3 length: 17 residues. In nucleotides, the CDR3 is TGTGCCAGCAGTCCGGCCGGAGGGACGGGTAGCACAGATACGCAGTATTTT. It codes for CASSPAGGTGSTDTQYF.

The chain links TRBV7-3 to TRBJ1-6, with D possibly matching TRBD1 (6 bases). Germline values: CDR1 SGHTA, CDR2 FQGTGA. The V and J ends lost 0 bases and 9 bases respectively, with 9 bases between them. The CDR3 loop spans 14 amino acids. The CDR3 sequence is CASSLTRQASPLHF. As DNA, the CDR3 is TGTGCCAGCAGCTTAACTAGACAGGCTTCACCCCTCCACTTT. The complete variable domain, with remaining parts taken from reference TRBV7-3 and TRBJ1-6, reads GAGVSQTPSNKVTEKGKYVELRCDPISGHTALYWYRQSLGQGPEFLIYFQGTGAADDSGLPNDRFFAVRPEGSVSTLKIQRTERGDSAVYLCASSLTRQASPLHFGNGTRLTVT.

The V call is TRBV15, the J call TRBJ2-3, with TRBD1 as a possible D gene (5 bases). V dropped 3 bases and J dropped 4 bases, with 11 bases sitting between them. CDR1 and CDR2 (germline): LNHNV, YYDKDF (reference sequence). The CDR3 has 14 amino acids. The CDR3 DNA sequence: TGTGCCACCAGCAGCAGCAGGGTCGCAGATACGCAGTATTTT. This codes for CATSSSRVADTQYF.

The chain is built from TRBV6-1 and TRBJ1-1; D gene unclear. Germline V gives CDR1 MNHNS, CDR2 SASEGT. This CDR3 is 14 amino acids long. The V gene lost 2 bases and the J gene lost 5 bases, with 12 bases spanning the gap. In DNA form, the CDR3 reads TGTGCCAGCAGTGAAAACTTTCAGGAAACTGAAGCTTTCTTT. Protein: CASSENFQETEAFF.

V is TRBV2 and J is TRBJ2-4, with no clear D. Trimming took 3 bases from V and 9 from J, leaving 9 bases between them. Germline loops: CDR1 SNHLY, CDR2 FYNNEI. The length of the CDR3 is 12 residues. The CDR3 loop reads CASSDRSGIQYF. The CDR3 DNA reads as TGTGCCAGCAGTGATAGGTCAGGCATTCAGTACTTC.

The chain uses TRBV7-9 and TRBJ2-1, with TRBD2 identical over 13 bases. The V gene's germline CDR1 is SEHNR and CDR2 FQNEAQ (reference sequence). V was pared by 5 bases and J by 7 bases, with 8 bases of the junction left unmatched. The CDR3 loop spans 16 amino acids. The CDR3 nucleotides are TGTGCCAGCAGCCCGCAACGGACTAGCGGGAGTAATGAGCAGTTCTTC. Its translation: CASSPQRTSGSNEQFF.

This sequence joins TRBV7-9 and TRBJ1-1; D uncertain. The germline CDR1 and CDR2 sequences are SEHNR and FQNEAQ (reference sequence). The CDR3 consists of 15 residues. V was trimmed by 5 bases and J by 0 bases, leaving 13 bases between them. CDR3 nucleotide sequence: TGTGCCAGCAGCCCCCCCGGACTACTGAACACTGAAGCTTTCTTT. Encoded protein: CASSPPGLLNTEAFF.

The chain links TRBV14 to TRBJ2-7, with TRBD1 as a possible D gene (5 bases). The CDR3 sequence is 16 residues long. Germline loops: CDR1 SGHDN, CDR2 FVKESK. Deletions cut 0 bases from V and 3 bases from J, with 15 bases between. Here the CDR3 reads CASSQDEWQGNYEQYF. Here the CDR3 DNA reads TGTGCCAGCAGCCAAGATGAGTGGCAGGGTAACTACGAGCAGTACTTC.

V usage is TRBV19 and J usage is TRBJ1-1, with D hard to call. Germline V lookup: CDR1 LNHDA, CDR2 SQIVND (reference sequence). The CDR3 runs to 12 residues. Trimming took 6 bases from V and 3 from J, leaving 8 bases between them. Here the CDR3 DNA reads TGTGCCAGTAGATTCCGGGACACTGAAGCTTTCTTT. It codes for CASRFRDTEAFF.

The chain combines TRBV28 with TRBJ1-1; D is uncertain. Per the germline V gene, CDR1 is MDHEN and CDR2 is SYDVKM. Trimming took 7 bases from V and 4 from J, leaving 13 bases between them. CDR3 length: 13 residues. The CDR3 coding sequence is TGTGCCAGCACGCCGATGTCGAGCACTGAAGCTTTCTTT. Translation gives CASTPMSSTEAFF.

V gene TRBV19 combines with J gene TRBJ1-1; TRBD1 might be the D (6 bases). This CDR3 is 13 amino acids long. Germline V gene data show CDR1 as LNHDA and CDR2 as SQIVND (reference sequence). V was shortened by 7 bases and J by 0 bases, with 9 bases between the two germline ends. CDR3 amino acids: CASTTGMNTEAFF. CDR3 DNA sequence: TGTGCCAGTACGACAGGTATGAACACTGAAGCTTTCTTT. The complete variable domain, with remaining parts taken from reference TRBV19 and TRBJ1-1, reads DGGITQSPKYLFRKEGQNVTLSCEQNLNHDAMYWYRQDPGQGLRLIYYSQIVNDFQKGDIAEGYSVSREKKESFPLTVTSAQKNPTAFYLCASTTGMNTEAFFGQGTRLTVV.

V is TRBV4-2 and J is TRBJ1-5, with no clear D. This CDR3 comprises 14 residues. The ends were cut back, 1 base at V and 4 bases at J, with 8 bases in the middle. Per the germline V gene, CDR1 is LGHNA and CDR2 is YNFKEQ. The CDR3 DNA reads TGTGCCAGCAGCCAAGCTAGGGAGAATCAGCCCCAGCATTTT. Translating it yields CASSQARENQPQHF.

The count of this clone is one. This sequence joins TRBV5-6 and TRBJ2-7; TRBD2 aligns across 11 bases. The CDR3 covers 17 residues. CDR1 SGHDT and CDR2 YYEEEE come from the germline V gene. J was trimmed by 2 bases and V by 2 bases; bases with no gene match: 9. The CDR3 loop is CASSLFWLAGGPYEQYV. As DNA, the CDR3 is TGTGCCAGCAGCTTATTTTGGCTAGCGGGAGGCCCCTACGAGCAGTACGTC.

This clone was found once. The chain combines TRBV18 with TRBJ1-5; D is possibly TRBD1 (6 bases). This CDR3 contains 17 residues. Between the trimmed V and J ends, which lost 0 bases and 0 bases, there was a span of 12 bases. Germline V gene data show CDR1 as KGHSH and CDR2 as LQKENI. The CDR3 sequence: CASSPPRGAGSNQPQHF. DNA of the CDR3: TGTGCCAGCTCACCACCTCGGGGGGCTGGTAGCAATCAGCCCCAGCATTTT.

The chain uses TRBV15 and TRBJ2-7; D may be TRBD1 (5 bases). The CDR3 has 14 amino acids. Germline CDR1 reads LNHNV; CDR2 reads YYDKDF (reference sequence). The V end lost 0 bases, the J end lost 3 bases, and 9 bases lay between the germline ends. Here the CDR3 reads CATSRDDSFYEQYF. CDR3 DNA sequence: TGTGCCACCAGCAGAGACGACAGTTTCTACGAGCAGTACTTC.

V usage is TRBV25-1 and J usage is TRBJ2-7, with D hard to call. The ends were cut back, 4 bases at V and 6 bases at J, with 10 bases in the middle. CDR3 size: 12 residues. CDR1 and CDR2 from the germline V gene are MGHDK and SYGVNS. The CDR3 region has the DNA TGTGCCAGCAGTGCCACCAGGTTCGAGCAGTACTTC. As protein: CASSATRFEQYF.

A note on this clone: This sample also contains other DNA sequences that code for the same CDR3. The J gene is TRBJ2-2, the V gene TRBV5-1; D unclear. The CDR3 contains 12 residues. V gave up 5 bases and J gave up 2 bases, with 4 bases separating them. The germline V gene encodes CDR1 SGHRS and CDR2 YFSETQ. The CDR3 DNA reads as TGCGCCAGCAGTCTTAACACCGGGGAGCTGTTTTTT. This gives the protein CASSLNTGELFF. The full variable domain, in which reference TRBV5-1 and TRBJ2-2 provide the parts outside the CDR3, is KAGVTQTPRYLIKTRGQQVTLSCSPISGHRSVSWYQQTPGQGLQFLFEYFSETQRNKGNFPGRFSGRQFSNSRSEMNVSTLELGDSALYLCASSLNTGELFFGEGSRLTVL.

The chain links TRBV19 to TRBJ2-2; TRBD1 is a possible D gene (6 bases). The CDR3 has 15 residues. The germline V gene has CDR1 LNHDA and CDR2 SQIVND (reference sequence). The ends were cut back, 6 bases at V and 1 base at J, with 12 bases in the middle. In DNA, the CDR3 is TGTGCCAGTAGCGGGGACATCTGGAACACCGGGGAGCTGTTTTTT. It codes for CASSGDIWNTGELFF.

The V and J genes are TRBV10-1 and TRBJ1-1; possibly TRBD1 for D (6 bases). CDR1 and CDR2 from the germline V gene are WNHNN and SYGVQD (reference sequence). The CDR3 totals 13 residues. V lost 2 bases to trimming and J lost 7 bases, with 11 bases between them. This CDR3 is CASSENPDSEAFF. CDR3 coding DNA: TGCGCCAGCAGTGAGAACCCGGACAGTGAAGCTTTCTTT.

In this sample, this clone turned up a few times. The V gene is TRBV29-1, the J gene TRBJ2-3; TRBD1 might be the D (6 bases). V was shortened by 3 bases and J by 6 bases, with 16 bases between the two germline ends. This CDR3 is built from 14 residues. Per germline, CDR1 SQVTM and CDR2 ANQGSEA. CDR3 bases: TGCAGCGTTGACCTCAGGGGAAGATCGGATACGCAGTATTTT. Amino acids: CSVDLRGRSDTQYF.